These T cell receptor beta chains were read from a single sample in a study of glioma-infiltrating T cells. TCRdb itself ran the multiplex PCR reads through MiXCR, one entry per CDR3 protein. The sample records around 44,000 distinct CDR3 sequences, around 24% being singletons. Sample: glioma tissue, nonneoplastic brain tissue, or PBMCs (not recorded which). Source of these receptors: a human donor with low-grade glioma or glioblastoma, undergoing nonglioma brain surgery, or in good health (not recorded which). Each CDR3 is given without its conserved first and last residue. Each record gives: J gene, V gene, CDR3 protein.

j_gene: TRBJ1-1; v_gene: TRBV7-9; CDR3aa: ASSPTLGPYSGHTEAF
j_gene: TRBJ2-1; v_gene: TRBV7-2; CDR3aa: ASSSFWGGARDEQF
j_gene: TRBJ2-1; v_gene: TRBV12-3/TRBV12-4; CDR3aa: ASSGRGPYNEQF
j_gene: TRBJ2-1; v_gene: TRBV9; CDR3aa: ASSVPDSLPYNEQF
j_gene: TRBJ1-6; v_gene: TRBV10-3; CDR3aa: AISAFVALQRT
j_gene: TRBJ2-3; v_gene: TRBV24-1; CDR3aa: ATGSTTDTQY
j_gene: TRBJ2-3; v_gene: TRBV28; CDR3aa: ASIQTSVPDTQY
j_gene: TRBJ1-5; v_gene: TRBV28; CDR3aa: ASSFSDSPNQPQH
j_gene: TRBJ2-3; v_gene: TRBV15; CDR3aa: ATSSRGTSGNTDTQY
j_gene: TRBJ1-6; v_gene: TRBV5-1; CDR3aa: ASSWGDRLDSPLH
j_gene: TRBJ2-5; v_gene: TRBV10-2; CDR3aa: ASSDSQLPETQY
j_gene: TRBJ1-1; v_gene: TRBV11-2; CDR3aa: ASSFRHLTEAF
j_gene: TRBJ2-1; v_gene: TRBV12-5; CDR3aa: ASLGGVEDEQF
j_gene: TRBJ2-3; v_gene: TRBV9; CDR3aa: ASSVSGLSTDTQY
j_gene: TRBJ2-7; v_gene: TRBV28; CDR3aa: ASSPPGDPRGDEKY
j_gene: TRBJ2-1; v_gene: TRBV28; CDR3aa: ASTPPGRLSYNEQF
j_gene: TRBJ1-6; v_gene: TRBV10-3; CDR3aa: AISTSDRWNSPLH
j_gene: TRBJ2-7; v_gene: TRBV14; CDR3aa: ASSQATGGEQY
j_gene: TRBJ2-7; v_gene: TRBV6-1; CDR3aa: ASREPGTTGYEQY
j_gene: TRBJ2-7; v_gene: TRBV4-1; CDR3aa: ASSDRQSYEQY
j_gene: TRBJ2-3; v_gene: TRBV11-2; CDR3aa: ASSQRAVSTDTQY
j_gene: TRBJ1-1; v_gene: TRBV6-2/TRBV6-3; CDR3aa: ASSYDAGCGTEAF
j_gene: TRBJ1-5; v_gene: TRBV28; CDR3aa: ASSTRTGETQPQH
j_gene: TRBJ1-4; v_gene: TRBV15; CDR3aa: ATSVAWGTTNEKLF
j_gene: TRBJ1-4; v_gene: TRBV18; CDR3aa: ASSPRPGDKLF
j_gene: TRBJ2-5; v_gene: TRBV6-1; CDR3aa: ATQRGGRRETQY
j_gene: TRBJ2-1; v_gene: TRBV20-1; CDR3aa: SARPGGLAGTPNEQF
j_gene: TRBJ2-7; v_gene: TRBV29-1; CDR3aa: SVVRHNDEQY
j_gene: TRBJ2-3; v_gene: TRBV5-4; CDR3aa: ASSSTSGAYTDTQY
j_gene: TRBJ1-5; v_gene: TRBV12-3/TRBV12-4; CDR3aa: ASSLGGGQPQH
j_gene: TRBJ1-6; v_gene: TRBV12-5; CDR3aa: ASGFLDSPLH
j_gene: TRBJ2-5; v_gene: TRBV7-3; CDR3aa: ASSPGQGLRETQY
j_gene: TRBJ2-3; v_gene: TRBV5-4; CDR3aa: ASRSPSTDTQY
j_gene: TRBJ1-1; v_gene: TRBV20-1; CDR3aa: SARGQGMNTEAF
j_gene: TRBJ2-7; v_gene: TRBV20-1; CDR3aa: SAQYPGQAYEQY
j_gene: TRBJ1-6; v_gene: TRBV6-1; CDR3aa: ANSGTDNSPLH
j_gene: TRBJ1-3; v_gene: TRBV12-3/TRBV12-4; CDR3aa: ASRSGQGYSGNTIY
j_gene: TRBJ2-7; v_gene: TRBV30; CDR3aa: AWSTPYEQY
j_gene: TRBJ1-1; v_gene: TRBV12-3/TRBV12-4; CDR3aa: ASNAWVGEAF
j_gene: TRBJ2-3; v_gene: TRBV11-2; CDR3aa: ASSLRGIGDTQY
j_gene: TRBJ1-2; v_gene: TRBV11-2; CDR3aa: ASTMIFGGAYGYT
j_gene: TRBJ2-3; v_gene: TRBV14; CDR3aa: ASSQAWAPYTQY
j_gene: TRBJ2-1; v_gene: TRBV20-1; CDR3aa: SAASGSSDNEQF
j_gene: TRBJ2-7; v_gene: TRBV24-1; CDR3aa: ATSDLSDRVPSYEQY
j_gene: TRBJ1-5; v_gene: TRBV19; CDR3aa: ASSIAAAAGNQPQH
j_gene: TRBJ1-6; v_gene: TRBV11-2; CDR3aa: ASSLGGLTSPLH
j_gene: TRBJ2-3; v_gene: TRBV4-1; CDR3aa: ASSRGLAEDTQY
j_gene: TRBJ2-2; v_gene: TRBV19; CDR3aa: ASSMRLAGSMGELF
j_gene: TRBJ1-1; v_gene: TRBV2; CDR3aa: ASSEEGETEAF
j_gene: TRBJ2-7; v_gene: TRBV27; CDR3aa: ASRKPVGITYEQY
j_gene: TRBJ2-1; v_gene: TRBV11-2; CDR3aa: ASSLGGSANEQF
j_gene: TRBJ2-1; v_gene: TRBV6-1; CDR3aa: ASTLAGGRNEQF
j_gene: TRBJ2-3; v_gene: TRBV27; CDR3aa: ASSLTGGAVDTQN